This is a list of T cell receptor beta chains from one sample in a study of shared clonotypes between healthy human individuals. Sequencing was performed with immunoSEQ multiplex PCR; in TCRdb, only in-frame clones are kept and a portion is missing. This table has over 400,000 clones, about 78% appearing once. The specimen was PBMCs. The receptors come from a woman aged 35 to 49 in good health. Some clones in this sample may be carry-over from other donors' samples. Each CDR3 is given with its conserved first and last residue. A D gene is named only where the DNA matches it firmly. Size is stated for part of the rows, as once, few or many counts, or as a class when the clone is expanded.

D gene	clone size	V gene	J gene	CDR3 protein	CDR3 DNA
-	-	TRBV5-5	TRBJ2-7	CASSLGTASSYEQYF	TGTGCCAGCAGCTTGGGGACAGCGAGCTCCTACGAGCAGTACTTC
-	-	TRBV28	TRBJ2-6	CASSWADSGANVLTF	TGTGCCAGCAGCTGGGCCGACTCTGGGGCCAACGTCCTGACTTTC
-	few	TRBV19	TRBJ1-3	CASRGYPGNTIYF	TGTGCCAGTCGAGGGTACCCTGGAAACACCATATATTTT
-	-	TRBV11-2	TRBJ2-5	CASSLRGALYQETQYF	TGTGCCAGCAGCTTAAGGGGGGCTTTGTACCAAGAGACCCAGTACTTC
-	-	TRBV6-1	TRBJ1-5	CASSRAGVGNQPQHF	TGTGCCAGCAGTAGGGCAGGGGTTGGCAATCAGCCCCAGCATTTT
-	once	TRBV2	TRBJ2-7	CASSGQTVYEQYF	TGTGCCAGCAGCGGACAGACCGTCTACGAGCAGTACTTC
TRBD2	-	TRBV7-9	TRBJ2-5	CASSRGLADYQETQYF	TGTGCCAGCAGCCGTGGGCTAGCGGACTACCAAGAGACCCAGTACTTC
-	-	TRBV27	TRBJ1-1	CASRLRNLNTEAFF	TGTGCCAGCAGGTTGAGGAATCTGAACACTGAAGCTTTCTTT
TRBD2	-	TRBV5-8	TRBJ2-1	CASSRGVSGRAHEQFF	TGTGCCAGCAGCAGGGGGGTAAGCGGGAGGGCCCATGAGCAGTTCTTC
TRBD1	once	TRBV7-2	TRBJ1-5	CASSSGPTGGGQPQHF	TGTGCCAGCAGCTCAGGCCCTACAGGGGGCGGTCAGCCCCAGCATTTT
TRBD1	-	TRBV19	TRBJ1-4	CASSQFQGASANEKLFF	TGTGCCAGTAGTCAATTCCAGGGGGCATCGGCTAATGAAAAACTGTTTTTT
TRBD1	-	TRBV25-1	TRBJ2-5	CASRTPGGETQYF	TGTGCCAGTAGGACCCCAGGGGGAGAGACCCAGTACTTC
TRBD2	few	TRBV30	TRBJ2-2	CAGASGRARTGELFF	TGTGCCGGGGCTAGCGGGAGGGCCCGCACCGGGGAGCTGTTTTTT
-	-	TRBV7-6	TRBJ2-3	CASSLISSTDTQYF	TGTGCCAGCAGCTTGATTTCTAGCACAGATACGCAGTATTTT
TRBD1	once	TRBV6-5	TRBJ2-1	CASRNDRDVKFF	TGTGCCAGCAGAAACGACAGGGACGTCAAGTTCTTC